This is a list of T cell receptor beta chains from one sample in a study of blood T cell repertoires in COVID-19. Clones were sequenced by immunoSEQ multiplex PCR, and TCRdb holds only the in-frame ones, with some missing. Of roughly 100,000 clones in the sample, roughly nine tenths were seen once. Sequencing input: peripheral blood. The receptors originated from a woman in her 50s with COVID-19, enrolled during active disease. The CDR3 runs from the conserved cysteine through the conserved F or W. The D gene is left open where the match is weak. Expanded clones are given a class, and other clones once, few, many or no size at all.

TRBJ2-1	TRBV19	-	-	CASSKLGAGNEQFF	TGTGCCAGTAGTAAACTAGGGGCGGGGAATGAGCAGTTCTTC
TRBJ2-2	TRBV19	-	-	CASNQNRATGELFF	TGTGCCAGTAACCAGAACAGGGCCACCGGGGAGCTGTTTTTT
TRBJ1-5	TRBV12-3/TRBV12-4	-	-	CASRFTGNQPQHF	TGTGCCAGCAGATTCACAGGCAATCAGCCCCAGCATTTT
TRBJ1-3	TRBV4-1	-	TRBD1	CASSQEGTVKFSGNTIYF	TGCGCCAGCAGCCAAGAGGGGACAGTAAAATTCTCTGGAAACACCATATATTTT
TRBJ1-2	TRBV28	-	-	CASSELANYGYTF	TGTGCCAGCAGTGAGTTAGCTAACTATGGCTACACCTTC
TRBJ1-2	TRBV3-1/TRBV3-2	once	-	CASSQVGGADGYTF	TGTGCCAGCAGCCAAGTGGGGGGGGCCGATGGCTACACCTTC
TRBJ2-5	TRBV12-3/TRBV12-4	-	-	CASSYREWETQYF	TGTGCCAGCAGTTACAGGGAGTGGGAGACCCAGTACTTC
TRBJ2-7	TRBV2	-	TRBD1	CASSELTGTGGAGDEQYF	TGTGCCAGCAGTGAACTCACCGGGACAGGGGGCGCGGGGGACGAGCAGTACTTC
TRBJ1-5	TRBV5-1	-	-	CASSLDGGSNQPQHF	TGCGCCAGCAGCTTGGATGGGGGGAGCAATCAGCCCCAGCATTTT
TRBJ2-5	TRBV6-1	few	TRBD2	CASSEARWVAGAETQYF	TGTGCCAGCAGTGAAGCTCGTTGGGTAGCGGGGGCTGAGACCCAGTACTTC
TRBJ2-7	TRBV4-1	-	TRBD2	CASSQDNERGYEQYF	TGCGCCAGCAGCCAAGATAACGAGCGGGGTTACGAGCAGTACTTC
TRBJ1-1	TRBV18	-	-	CASSDRDGRVSEAFF	TGTGCCAGCTCGGATCGCGACGGGAGAGTATCTGAAGCTTTCTTT
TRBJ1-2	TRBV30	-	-	CAWSVLGGVGYTF	TGTGCCTGGAGTGTACTTGGGGGCGTCGGCTACACCTTC
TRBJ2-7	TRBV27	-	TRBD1	CASSLPGGYEQYF	TGTGCCAGCAGTTTACCAGGGGGCTACGAGCAGTACTTC
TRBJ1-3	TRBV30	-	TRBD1	CAWSGGTGAGNTIYF	TGTGCCTGGAGTGGCGGGACAGGGGCTGGAAACACCATATATTTT
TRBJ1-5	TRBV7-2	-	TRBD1	CASSLDRAQPQHF	TGTGCCAGCAGCTTGGACAGGGCCCAGCCCCAGCATTTT
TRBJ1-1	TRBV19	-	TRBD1	CASSPETGGNTEAFF	TGTGCCAGTAGTCCGGAGACAGGGGGAAACACTGAAGCTTTCTTT
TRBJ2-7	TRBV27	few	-	CASSLAPSSYEQYF	TGTGCCAGCAGTTTAGCCCCGAGCTCCTACGAGCAGTACTTC
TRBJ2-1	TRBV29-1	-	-	CSVGSQYSYNEQFF	TGCAGCGTGGGGAGCCAGTACTCCTACAATGAGCAGTTCTTC
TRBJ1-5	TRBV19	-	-	CASSYREGQPQHF	TGTGCCAGTAGTTACAGGGAAGGTCAGCCCCAGCATTTT
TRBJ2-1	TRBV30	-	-	CASEPGAYNEQFF	TGTGCCTCGGAGCCAGGGGCCTACAATGAGCAGTTCTTC
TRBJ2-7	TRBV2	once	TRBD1	CASRGTVYEQYF	TGTGCCAGCAGAGGGACAGTCTACGAGCAGTACTTC
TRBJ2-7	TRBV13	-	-	CASSATSSYEQYF	TGTGCCAGCAGCGCGACTAGCTCCTACGAGCAGTACTTC
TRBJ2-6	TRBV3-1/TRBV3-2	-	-	CASAQSRGGANVLTF	TGTGCCAGCGCTCAGAGCAGGGGTGGGGCCAACGTCCTGACTTTC